The TCR beta chain described here comes from a study of cytomegalovirus exposure and HLA in healthy donors. Whole-study results and caveats: Presence/absence analyses assumed roughly uniform sequencing depth across donors, which may not hold. A further, later analysis showed that HLA-associated TCR beta chains (compared with equally common others) were more clonally expanded.

A word on this clone: The antigen remains unidentified.

In germline, CDR1 is LGHNA, CDR2 YSLEER. Trimming took 5 bases from V and 3 from J; bases not matched to a gene: 4. The CDR3 runs 16 residues. Vbeta (60) and Jbeta (13) primers were used in the PCR. Profiled with immunoSEQ multiplex PCR; TCRdb holds only in-frame clones, not every one. The data show 95,000 to 150,000 clones, approximately 81% seen once. This clonotype was sampled from a woman between 40 and 50 years old in good health and CMV-seronegative. Material for sequencing was PBMCs. The rearrangement links TRBV4-3 to TRBJ2-2; TRBD2 agrees at 12 bases. CDR3 amino acids: CASSDGLAGHTGELFF. The CDR3 region has the DNA TGCGCCAGCAGCGATGGACTAGCGGGACACACCGGGGAGCTGTTTTTT.